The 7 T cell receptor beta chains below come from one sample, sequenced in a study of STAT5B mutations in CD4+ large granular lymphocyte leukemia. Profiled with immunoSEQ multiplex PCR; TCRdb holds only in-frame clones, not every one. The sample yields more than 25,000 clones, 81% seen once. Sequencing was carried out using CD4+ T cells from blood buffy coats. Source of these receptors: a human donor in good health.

CDR3 region: CASSLSSRNLQETQYF. In DNA, the CDR3 is TGTGCCAGCAGCTTAAGCTCCCGGAACTTGCAAGAGACCCAGTACTTC. V and J are TRBV7-8 and TRBJ2-5; D gene unclear. This CDR3 has 16 residues. The V and J ends lost 2 bases and 2 bases respectively, with 15 bases between them. Germline V lookup: CDR1 SGHVS, CDR2 FQNEAQ. The full variable domain, with the rest looked up from reference TRBV7-8 and TRBJ2-5, is GAGVSQSPRYKVAKRGQDVALRCDPISGHVSLFWYQQALGQGPEFLTYFQNEAQLDKSGLPSDRFFAERPEGSVSTLKIQRTQQEDSAVYLCASSLSSRNLQETQYFGPGTRLLVL.

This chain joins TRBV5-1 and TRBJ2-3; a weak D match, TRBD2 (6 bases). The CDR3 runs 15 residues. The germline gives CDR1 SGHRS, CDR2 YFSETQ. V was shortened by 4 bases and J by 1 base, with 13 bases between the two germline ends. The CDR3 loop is CASSLAGSGTDTQYF. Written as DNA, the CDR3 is TGCGCCAGCAGCCTGGCGGGGAGCGGCACAGATACGCAGTATTTT.

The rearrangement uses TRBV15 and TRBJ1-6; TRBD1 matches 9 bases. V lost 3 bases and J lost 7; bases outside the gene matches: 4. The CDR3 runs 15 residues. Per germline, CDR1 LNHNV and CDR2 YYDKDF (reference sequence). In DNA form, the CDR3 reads TGTGCCACCAGCAGGGTGGGACAGGGAAATTCACCCCTCCACTTT. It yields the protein CATSRVGQGNSPLHF. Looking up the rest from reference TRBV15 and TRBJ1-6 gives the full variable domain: DAMVIQNPRYQVTQFGKPVTLSCSQTLNHNVMYWYQQKSSQAPKLLFHYYDKDFNNEADTPDNFQSRRPNTSFCFLDIRSPGLGDTAMYLCATSRVGQGNSPLHFGNGTRLTVT.

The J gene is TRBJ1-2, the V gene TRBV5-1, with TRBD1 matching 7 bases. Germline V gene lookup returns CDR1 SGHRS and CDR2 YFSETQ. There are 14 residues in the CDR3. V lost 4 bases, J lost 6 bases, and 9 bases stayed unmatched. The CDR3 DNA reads TGCGCCAGCAGCCTGAGACAGGGAGGGAATGGCTACACCTTC. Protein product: CASSLRQGGNGYTF.

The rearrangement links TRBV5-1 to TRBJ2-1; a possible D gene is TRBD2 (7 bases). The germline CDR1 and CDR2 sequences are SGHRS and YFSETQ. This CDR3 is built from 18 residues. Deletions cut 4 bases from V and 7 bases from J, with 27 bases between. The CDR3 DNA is TGCGCCAGCAGCCCTGGGGGGGCCGGGACTCGCCTAAGGAATGAGCAGTTCTTC. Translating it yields CASSPGGAGTRLRNEQFF. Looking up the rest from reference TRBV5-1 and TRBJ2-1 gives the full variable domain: KAGVTQTPRYLIKTRGQQVTLSCSPISGHRSVSWYQQTPGQGLQFLFEYFSETQRNKGNFPGRFSGRQFSNSRSEMNVSTLELGDSALYLCASSPGGAGTRLRNEQFFGPGTRLTVL.

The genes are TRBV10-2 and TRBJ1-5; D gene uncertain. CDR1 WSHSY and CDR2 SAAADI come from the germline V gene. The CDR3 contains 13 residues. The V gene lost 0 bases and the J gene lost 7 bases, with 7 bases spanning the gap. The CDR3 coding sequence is TGCGCCAGCAGTGAGTCGCTTGGACAGCCCCAGCATTTT. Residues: CASSESLGQPQHF.

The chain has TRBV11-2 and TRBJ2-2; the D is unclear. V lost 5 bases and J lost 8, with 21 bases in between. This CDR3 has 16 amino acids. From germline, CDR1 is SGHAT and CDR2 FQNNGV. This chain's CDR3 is CASSPIKESVGGELFF. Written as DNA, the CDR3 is TGTGCCAGCAGCCCCATAAAAGAGTCCGTCGGGGGGGAGCTGTTTTTT.